The entry below gives a single TCR beta chain sequence along with its context. The source of the sample is a study of blood T cell repertoires in COVID-19. TCRdb keeps only in-frame clones here, not all; method: immunoSEQ multiplex PCR. The table records some 87,000 clones, roughly 77% of them present only once. V was trimmed by 0 bases and J by 5 bases, leaving 5 bases between them. This CDR3 spans 13 amino acids. Germline V gives CDR1 MNHEY, CDR2 SMNVEV (reference sequence). This rearrangement joins TRBV27 to TRBJ1-5; no definite D call. The origin of this receptor is a human donor in a cohort sampled during active COVID-19. Sequenced material: peripheral blood. The CDR3 region has the DNA TGTGCCAGCAGTTTATCCCGGGATCAGCCCCAGCATTTT. This sequence encodes CASSLSRDQPQHF.